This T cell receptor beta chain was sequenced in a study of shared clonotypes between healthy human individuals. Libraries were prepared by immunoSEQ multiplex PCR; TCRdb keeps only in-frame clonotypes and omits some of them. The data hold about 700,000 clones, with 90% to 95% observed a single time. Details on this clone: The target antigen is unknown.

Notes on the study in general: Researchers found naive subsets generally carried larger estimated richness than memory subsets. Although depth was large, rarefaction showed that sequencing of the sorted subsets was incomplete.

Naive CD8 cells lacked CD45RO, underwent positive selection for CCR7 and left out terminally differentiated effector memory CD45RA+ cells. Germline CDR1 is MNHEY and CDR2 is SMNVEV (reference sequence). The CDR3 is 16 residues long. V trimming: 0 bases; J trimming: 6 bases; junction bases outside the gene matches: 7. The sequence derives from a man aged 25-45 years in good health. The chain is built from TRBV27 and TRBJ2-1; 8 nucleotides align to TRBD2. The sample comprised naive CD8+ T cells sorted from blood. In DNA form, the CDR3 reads TGTGCCAGCAGTTTATCTAGCGGGGACCTAGGCAATGAGCAGTTCTTC. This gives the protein CASSLSSGDLGNEQFF.